The sequence of this T cell receptor beta chain was determined in a study of blood T cell repertoires in COVID-19. Sequencing was performed with immunoSEQ multiplex PCR; in TCRdb, only in-frame clones are kept and a portion is missing. Among 55,000 to 75,000 clones, about 81% were seen once, and the ten largest hold 9.2%. Germline CDR1 and CDR2: GTSNPN and SVGIG (reference sequence). The CDR3 is made up of 13 amino acids. V dropped 0 bases and J dropped 3 bases, with 6 bases sitting between them. The chain couples TRBV30 to TRBJ1-5; D unresolved. The TCR comes from a human donor in a cohort sampled during active COVID-19. The sample taken for sequencing was peripheral blood. CDR3 residues: CAWSVQSNQPQHF. The DNA for the CDR3 is TGTGCCTGGAGTGTACAGTCCAATCAGCCCCAGCATTTT.